This TCR beta chain was captured in a study of T cell changes during pregnancy in multiple sclerosis (dated by TCRdb to about 2019). Concerning the study at large: In women with multiple sclerosis, the researchers looked at how the T cell repertoire shifted as pregnancy progressed.

Including the terminal cysteine and phenylalanine, the CDR3 comprises 11 residues. Only the CDR3 DNA is retained, 33 bases long and in frame from the first base. From a lookup of the germline V gene, CDR1 and CDR2 are MNHNS and SASEGT. The germline ends are 5 bases apart after V is trimmed by 8 bases and J by 1 base. There are a few counts of this clone. No antigen is known for it. Base-call qualities are not available, and no considerably larger clone is one nucleotide away. The library came from the immunoSEQ multiplex PCR assay. TCRdb re-hosts the immuneACCESS table, in-frame sequences only. Its copies lack some clones; in the studies checked, an unresolved V gene accounts for under half of them, and the cause for the rest is not known. The sample table shows approximately 22,000 clones, and around 81% are seen once. The ten most abundant clones make up approximately 14% of the sample.

This specimen was CD8+ T cells from peripheral blood mononuclear cells, taken in the first trimester of pregnancy. The clonotype comes from a female donor in good health, enrolled as a control in a pregnancy study. The chain is encoded by TRBV6-1 joined to TRBJ1-2; the D gene assignment is ambiguous. In nucleotides, the sequence is TGTGCCAGCCAAAATAACTATGGCTACACCTTC. The translation is CASQNNYGYTF.